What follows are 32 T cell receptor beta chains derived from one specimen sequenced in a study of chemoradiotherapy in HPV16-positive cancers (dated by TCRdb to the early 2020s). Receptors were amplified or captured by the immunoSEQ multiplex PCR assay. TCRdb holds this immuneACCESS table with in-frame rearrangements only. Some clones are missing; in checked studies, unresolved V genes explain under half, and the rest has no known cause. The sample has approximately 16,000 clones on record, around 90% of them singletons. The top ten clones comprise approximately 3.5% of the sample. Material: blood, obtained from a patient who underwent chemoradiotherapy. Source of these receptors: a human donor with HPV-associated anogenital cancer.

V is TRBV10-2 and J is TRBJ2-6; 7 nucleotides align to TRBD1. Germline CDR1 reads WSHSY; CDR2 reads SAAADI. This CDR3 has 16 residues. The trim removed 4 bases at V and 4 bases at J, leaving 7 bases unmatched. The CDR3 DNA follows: TGCGCCAGCAGTGCAGGGGGATCGAAAGGGGCCAACGTCCTGACTTTC. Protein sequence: CASSAGGSKGANVLTF.

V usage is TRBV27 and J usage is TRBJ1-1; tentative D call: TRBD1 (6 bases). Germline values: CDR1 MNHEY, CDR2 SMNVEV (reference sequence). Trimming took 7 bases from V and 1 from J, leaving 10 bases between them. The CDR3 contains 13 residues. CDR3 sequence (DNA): TGTGCCAGCATGATACAGGGGAACACTGAAGCTTTCTTT. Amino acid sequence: CASMIQGNTEAFF.

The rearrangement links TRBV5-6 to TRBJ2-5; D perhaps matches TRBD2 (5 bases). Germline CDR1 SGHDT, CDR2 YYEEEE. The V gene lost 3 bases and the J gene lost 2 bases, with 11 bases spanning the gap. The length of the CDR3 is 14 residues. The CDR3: CASSSGLLQETQYF. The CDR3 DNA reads TGTGCCAGCAGCTCCGGACTTTTACAAGAGACCCAGTACTTC.

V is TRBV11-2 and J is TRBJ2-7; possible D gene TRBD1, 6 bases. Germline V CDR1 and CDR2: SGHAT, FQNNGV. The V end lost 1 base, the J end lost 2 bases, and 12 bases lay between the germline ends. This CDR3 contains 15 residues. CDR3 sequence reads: CASSLADSNTYEQYF. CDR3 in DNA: TGTGCCAGCAGCTTAGCGGACAGCAATACCTACGAGCAGTACTTC.

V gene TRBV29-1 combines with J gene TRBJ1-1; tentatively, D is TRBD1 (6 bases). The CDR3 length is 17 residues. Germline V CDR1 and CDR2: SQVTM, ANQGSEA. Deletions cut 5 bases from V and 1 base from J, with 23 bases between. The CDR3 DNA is TGCAGCGTTCATCCCCTCCAGGGGTTTTCTAGGAACACTGAAGCTTTCTTT. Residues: CSVHPLQGFSRNTEAFF.

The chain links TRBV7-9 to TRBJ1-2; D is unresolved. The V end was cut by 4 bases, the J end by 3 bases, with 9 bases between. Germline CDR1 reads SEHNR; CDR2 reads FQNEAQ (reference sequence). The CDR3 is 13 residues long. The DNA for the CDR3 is TGTGCCAGCAGCTCCGGGGAGCACTATGGCTACACCTTC. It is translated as CASSSGEHYGYTF.

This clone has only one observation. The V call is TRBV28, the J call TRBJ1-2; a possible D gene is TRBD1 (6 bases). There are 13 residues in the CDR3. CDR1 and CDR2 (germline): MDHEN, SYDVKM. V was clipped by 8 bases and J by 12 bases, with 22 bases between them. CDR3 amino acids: CASLRGDGLSNTF. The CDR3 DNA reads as TGTGCCAGCCTTAGGGGGGACGGCCTGTCAAACACCTTC.

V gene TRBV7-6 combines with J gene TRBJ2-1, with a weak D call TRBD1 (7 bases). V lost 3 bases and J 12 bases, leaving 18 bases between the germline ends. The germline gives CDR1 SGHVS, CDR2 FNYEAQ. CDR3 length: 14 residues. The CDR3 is CASSLQGDWDPQFF. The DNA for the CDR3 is TGTGCCAGCAGCTTGCAGGGGGACTGGGACCCGCAGTTCTTC. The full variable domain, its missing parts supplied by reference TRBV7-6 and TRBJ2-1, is GAGVSQSPRYKVTKRGQDVALRCDPISGHVSLYWYRQALGQGPEFLTYFNYEAQQDKSGLPNDRFSAERPEGSISTLTIQRTEQRDSAMYRCASSLQGDWDPQFFGPGTRLTVL.

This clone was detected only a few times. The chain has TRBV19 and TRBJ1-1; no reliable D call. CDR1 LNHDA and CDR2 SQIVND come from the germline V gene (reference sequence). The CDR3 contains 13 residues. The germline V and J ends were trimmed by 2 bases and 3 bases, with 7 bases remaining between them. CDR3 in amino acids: CASSIQADTEAFF. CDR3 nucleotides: TGTGCCAGTAGTATACAAGCGGACACTGAAGCTTTCTTT.

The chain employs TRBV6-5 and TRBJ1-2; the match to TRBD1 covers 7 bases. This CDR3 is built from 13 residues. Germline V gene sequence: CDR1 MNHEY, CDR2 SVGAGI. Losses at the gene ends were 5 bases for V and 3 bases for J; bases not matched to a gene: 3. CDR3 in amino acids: CASSPDRDYGYTF. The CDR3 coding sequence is TGTGCCAGCAGTCCTGACAGGGACTATGGCTACACCTTC.

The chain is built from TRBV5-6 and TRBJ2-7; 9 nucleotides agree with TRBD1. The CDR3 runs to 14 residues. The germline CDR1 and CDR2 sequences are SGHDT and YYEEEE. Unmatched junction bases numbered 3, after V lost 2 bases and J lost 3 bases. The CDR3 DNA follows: TGTGCCAGCAGCTTCGGACAGGGGAGCTACGAGCAGTACTTC. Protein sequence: CASSFGQGSYEQYF.

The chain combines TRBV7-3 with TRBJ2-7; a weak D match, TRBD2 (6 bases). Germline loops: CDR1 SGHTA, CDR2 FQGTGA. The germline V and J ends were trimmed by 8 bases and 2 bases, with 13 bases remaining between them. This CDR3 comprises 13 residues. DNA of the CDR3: TGTGCCAGCTCTCAAGGGGAGGCCTACGAGCAGTACTTC. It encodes CASSQGEAYEQYF.

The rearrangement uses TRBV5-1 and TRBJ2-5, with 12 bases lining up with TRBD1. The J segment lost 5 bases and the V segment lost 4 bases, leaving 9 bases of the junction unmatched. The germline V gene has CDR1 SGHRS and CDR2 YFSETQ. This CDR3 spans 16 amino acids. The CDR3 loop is CASSTTGTGGAETQYF. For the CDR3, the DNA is TGCGCCAGCAGCACAACCGGGACAGGGGGCGCGGAGACCCAGTACTTC. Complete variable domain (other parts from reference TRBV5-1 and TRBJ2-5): KAGVTQTPRYLIKTRGQQVTLSCSPISGHRSVSWYQQTPGQGLQFLFEYFSETQRNKGNFPGRFSGRQFSNSRSEMNVSTLELGDSALYLCASSTTGTGGAETQYFGPGTRLLVL.

The CDR3 sequence: CASSEDLIRGLEQYF. The DNA for the CDR3 is TGTGCCAGCAGTGAAGACTTGATCAGGGGGCTCGAGCAGTACTTC. The chain joins TRBV6-1 to TRBJ2-7; TRBD1 aligns across 8 bases. J lost 6 bases, V lost 1 base, and 8 bases had no gene match. The length of the CDR3 is 15 residues. Germline V gives CDR1 MNHNS, CDR2 SASEGT.

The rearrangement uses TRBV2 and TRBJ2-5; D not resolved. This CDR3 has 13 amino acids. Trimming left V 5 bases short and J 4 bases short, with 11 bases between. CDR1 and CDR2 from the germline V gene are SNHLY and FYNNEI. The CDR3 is CASSFDNGETQYF. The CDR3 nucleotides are TGTGCCAGCAGTTTTGACAACGGAGAGACCCAGTACTTC.

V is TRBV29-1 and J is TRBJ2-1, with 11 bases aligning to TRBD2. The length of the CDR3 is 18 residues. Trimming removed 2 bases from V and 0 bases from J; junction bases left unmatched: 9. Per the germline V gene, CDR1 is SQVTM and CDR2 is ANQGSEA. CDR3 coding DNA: TGCAGCGTTGAACAGACTAGCGGGAAAATTCACTCCTACAATGAGCAGTTCTTC. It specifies CSVEQTSGKIHSYNEQFF.

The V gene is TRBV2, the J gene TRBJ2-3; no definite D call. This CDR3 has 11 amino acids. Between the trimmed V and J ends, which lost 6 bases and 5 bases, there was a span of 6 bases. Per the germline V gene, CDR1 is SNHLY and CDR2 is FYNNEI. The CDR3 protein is CASRSLDTQYF. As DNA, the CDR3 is TGTGCCAGCAGGTCGTTAGATACGCAGTATTTT.

CDR3 residues: CASSVGGTTNTEAFF. Written as DNA, the CDR3 is TGTGCCAGCAGTGTAGGCGGCACTACCAACACTGAAGCTTTCTTT. The chain couples TRBV6-1 to TRBJ1-1; D unclear. From germline, CDR1 is MNHNS and CDR2 SASEGT. Trimming pared 4 bases from V and 2 bases from J, leaving 14 bases between. This CDR3 comprises 15 residues.

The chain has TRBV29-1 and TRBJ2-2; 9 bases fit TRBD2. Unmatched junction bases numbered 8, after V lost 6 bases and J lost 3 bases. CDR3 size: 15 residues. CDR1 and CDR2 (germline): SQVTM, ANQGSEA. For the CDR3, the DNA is TGCAGCGTCCTATGGGCTAGCGGGGACACCGGGGAGCTGTTTTTT. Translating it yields CSVLWASGDTGELFF.

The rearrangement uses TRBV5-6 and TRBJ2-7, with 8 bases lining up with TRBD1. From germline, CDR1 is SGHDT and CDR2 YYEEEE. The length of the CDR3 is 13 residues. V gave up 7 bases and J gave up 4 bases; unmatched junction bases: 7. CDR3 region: CASGRTGFYEQYF. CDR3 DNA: TGTGCCAGCGGGCGGACAGGGTTTTACGAGCAGTACTTC.

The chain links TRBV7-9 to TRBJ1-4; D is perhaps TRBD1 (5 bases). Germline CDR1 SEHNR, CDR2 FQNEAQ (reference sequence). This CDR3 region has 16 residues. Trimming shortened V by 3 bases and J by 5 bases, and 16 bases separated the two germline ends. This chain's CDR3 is CASSFLPGLSNEKLFF. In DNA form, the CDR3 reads TGTGCCAGCAGCTTCCTTCCGGGGCTATCAAATGAAAAACTGTTTTTT.

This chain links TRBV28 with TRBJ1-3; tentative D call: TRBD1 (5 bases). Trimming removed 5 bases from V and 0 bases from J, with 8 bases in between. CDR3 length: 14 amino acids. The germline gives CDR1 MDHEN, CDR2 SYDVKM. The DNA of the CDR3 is TGTGCCAGCAGTAGCAGGGTCTCTGGAAACACCATATATTTT. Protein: CASSSRVSGNTIYF. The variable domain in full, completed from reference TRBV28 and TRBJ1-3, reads DVKVTQSSRYLVKRTGEKVFLECVQDMDHENMFWYRQDPGLGLRLIYFSYDVKMKEKGDIPEGYSVSREKKERFSLILESASTNQTSMYLCASSSRVSGNTIYFGEGSWLTVV.

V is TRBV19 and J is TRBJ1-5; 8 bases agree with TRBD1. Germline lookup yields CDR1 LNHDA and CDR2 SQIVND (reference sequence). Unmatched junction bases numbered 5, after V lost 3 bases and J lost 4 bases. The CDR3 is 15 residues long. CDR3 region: CASSILQGGNQPQHF. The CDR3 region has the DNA TGTGCCAGTAGTATCCTACAGGGGGGTAATCAGCCCCAGCATTTT.

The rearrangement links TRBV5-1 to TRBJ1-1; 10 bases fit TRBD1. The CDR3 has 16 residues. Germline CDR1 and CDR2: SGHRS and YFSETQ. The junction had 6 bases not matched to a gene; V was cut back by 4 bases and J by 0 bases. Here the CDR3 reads CASSLRTGGVNTEAFF. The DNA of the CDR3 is TGCGCCAGCAGCCTAAGGACAGGGGGTGTGAACACTGAAGCTTTCTTT.

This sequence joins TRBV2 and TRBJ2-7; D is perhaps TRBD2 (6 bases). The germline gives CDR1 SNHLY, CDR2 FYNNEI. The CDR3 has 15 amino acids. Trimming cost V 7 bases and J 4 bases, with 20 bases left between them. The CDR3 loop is CASKDWVEGPYEQYF. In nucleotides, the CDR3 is TGTGCCAGCAAGGATTGGGTGGAGGGCCCGTACGAGCAGTACTTC.

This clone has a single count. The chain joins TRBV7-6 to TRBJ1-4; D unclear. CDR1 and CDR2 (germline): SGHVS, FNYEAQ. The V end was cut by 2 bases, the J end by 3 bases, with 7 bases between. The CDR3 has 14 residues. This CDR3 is CASSLRGSNEKLFF. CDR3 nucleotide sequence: TGTGCCAGCAGCTTAAGAGGGTCTAATGAAAAACTGTTTTTT. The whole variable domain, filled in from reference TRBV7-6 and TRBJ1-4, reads GAGVSQSPRYKVTKRGQDVALRCDPISGHVSLYWYRQALGQGPEFLTYFNYEAQQDKSGLPNDRFSAERPEGSISTLTIQRTEQRDSAMYRCASSLRGSNEKLFFGSGTQLSVL.

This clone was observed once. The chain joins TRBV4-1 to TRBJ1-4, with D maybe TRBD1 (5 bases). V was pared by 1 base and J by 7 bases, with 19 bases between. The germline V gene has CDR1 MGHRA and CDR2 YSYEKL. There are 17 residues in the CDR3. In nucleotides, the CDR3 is TGCGCCAGCAGCCAAGGAAGATGGGACGAGCCGGGTGAAAAACTGTTTTTT. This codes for CASSQGRWDEPGEKLFF.

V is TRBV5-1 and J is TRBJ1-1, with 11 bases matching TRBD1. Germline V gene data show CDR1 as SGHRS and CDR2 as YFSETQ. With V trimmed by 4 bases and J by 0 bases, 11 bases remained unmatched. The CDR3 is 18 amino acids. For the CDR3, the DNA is TGCGCCAGCAGCGCGGGGACAGGGGGTGTGGTGATGAACACTGAAGCTTTCTTT. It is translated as CASSAGTGGVVMNTEAFF.

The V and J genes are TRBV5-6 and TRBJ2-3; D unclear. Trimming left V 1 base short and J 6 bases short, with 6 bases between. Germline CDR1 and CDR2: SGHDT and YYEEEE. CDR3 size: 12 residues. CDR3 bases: TGTGCCAGCAGCTTGTGGTCGGATACGCAGTATTTT. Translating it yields CASSLWSDTQYF.

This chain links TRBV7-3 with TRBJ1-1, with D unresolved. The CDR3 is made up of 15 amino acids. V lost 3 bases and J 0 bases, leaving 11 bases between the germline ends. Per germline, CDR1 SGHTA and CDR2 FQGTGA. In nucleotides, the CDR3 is TGTGCCAGCAGCTTTTCGGGCGGATTGAACACTGAAGCTTTCTTT. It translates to CASSFSGGLNTEAFF.

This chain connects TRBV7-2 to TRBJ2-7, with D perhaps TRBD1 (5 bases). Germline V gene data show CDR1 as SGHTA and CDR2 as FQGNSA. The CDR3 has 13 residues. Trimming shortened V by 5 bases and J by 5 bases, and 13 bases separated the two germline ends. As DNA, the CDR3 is TGTGCCAGCAGCCCTCAGGGTTTGGACGAGCAGTACTTC. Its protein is CASSPQGLDEQYF. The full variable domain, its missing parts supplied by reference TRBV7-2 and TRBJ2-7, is GAGVSQSPSNKVTEKGKDVELRCDPISGHTALYWYRQSLGQGLEFLIYFQGNSAPDKSGLPSDRFSAERTGGSVSTLTIQRTQQEDSAVYLCASSPQGLDEQYFGPGTRLTVT.

The DNA for the CDR3 is TGTGCCAGCAGCCCCCCGACGTTGGGAAACACCATATATTTT. Translation gives CASSPPTLGNTIYF. The V and J genes are TRBV7-2 and TRBJ1-3; D is unresolved. The CDR3 spans 14 residues. Per germline, CDR1 SGHTA and CDR2 FQGNSA. Trimming removed 5 bases at V and 4 bases at J, with 12 bases between.